This T cell receptor (beta chain) was retrieved from a study of cytomegalovirus exposure and HLA in healthy donors. Study-level findings and limits: TCR beta V- and J-gene trimming, according to a later analysis, was linked to a missense DCLRE1C variant.

60 Vbeta and 13 Jbeta primers were used in PCR. Repertoires were generated with immunoSEQ multiplex PCR, while TCRdb's copy carries only in-frame clones and drops some. The sample lists 150,000 to 200,000 clones, less than 80% occurring once. V was clipped by 2 bases and J by 9 bases, with 11 bases between them. This CDR3 has 13 amino acids. Germline V gene sequence: CDR1 SGHTA, CDR2 FQGNSA. To note about this clone: The antigen is unknown.

Sequencing used PBMCs. This receptor was obtained from a man aged 40-55 years in good health and CMV-seronegative. The rearrangement joins TRBV7-2 to TRBJ2-1, with D possibly being TRBD2 (5 bases). CDR3 amino acids: CASSLWVASEQFF. As DNA, the CDR3 is TGTGCCAGCAGCTTATGGGTAGCGAGTGAGCAGTTCTTC.